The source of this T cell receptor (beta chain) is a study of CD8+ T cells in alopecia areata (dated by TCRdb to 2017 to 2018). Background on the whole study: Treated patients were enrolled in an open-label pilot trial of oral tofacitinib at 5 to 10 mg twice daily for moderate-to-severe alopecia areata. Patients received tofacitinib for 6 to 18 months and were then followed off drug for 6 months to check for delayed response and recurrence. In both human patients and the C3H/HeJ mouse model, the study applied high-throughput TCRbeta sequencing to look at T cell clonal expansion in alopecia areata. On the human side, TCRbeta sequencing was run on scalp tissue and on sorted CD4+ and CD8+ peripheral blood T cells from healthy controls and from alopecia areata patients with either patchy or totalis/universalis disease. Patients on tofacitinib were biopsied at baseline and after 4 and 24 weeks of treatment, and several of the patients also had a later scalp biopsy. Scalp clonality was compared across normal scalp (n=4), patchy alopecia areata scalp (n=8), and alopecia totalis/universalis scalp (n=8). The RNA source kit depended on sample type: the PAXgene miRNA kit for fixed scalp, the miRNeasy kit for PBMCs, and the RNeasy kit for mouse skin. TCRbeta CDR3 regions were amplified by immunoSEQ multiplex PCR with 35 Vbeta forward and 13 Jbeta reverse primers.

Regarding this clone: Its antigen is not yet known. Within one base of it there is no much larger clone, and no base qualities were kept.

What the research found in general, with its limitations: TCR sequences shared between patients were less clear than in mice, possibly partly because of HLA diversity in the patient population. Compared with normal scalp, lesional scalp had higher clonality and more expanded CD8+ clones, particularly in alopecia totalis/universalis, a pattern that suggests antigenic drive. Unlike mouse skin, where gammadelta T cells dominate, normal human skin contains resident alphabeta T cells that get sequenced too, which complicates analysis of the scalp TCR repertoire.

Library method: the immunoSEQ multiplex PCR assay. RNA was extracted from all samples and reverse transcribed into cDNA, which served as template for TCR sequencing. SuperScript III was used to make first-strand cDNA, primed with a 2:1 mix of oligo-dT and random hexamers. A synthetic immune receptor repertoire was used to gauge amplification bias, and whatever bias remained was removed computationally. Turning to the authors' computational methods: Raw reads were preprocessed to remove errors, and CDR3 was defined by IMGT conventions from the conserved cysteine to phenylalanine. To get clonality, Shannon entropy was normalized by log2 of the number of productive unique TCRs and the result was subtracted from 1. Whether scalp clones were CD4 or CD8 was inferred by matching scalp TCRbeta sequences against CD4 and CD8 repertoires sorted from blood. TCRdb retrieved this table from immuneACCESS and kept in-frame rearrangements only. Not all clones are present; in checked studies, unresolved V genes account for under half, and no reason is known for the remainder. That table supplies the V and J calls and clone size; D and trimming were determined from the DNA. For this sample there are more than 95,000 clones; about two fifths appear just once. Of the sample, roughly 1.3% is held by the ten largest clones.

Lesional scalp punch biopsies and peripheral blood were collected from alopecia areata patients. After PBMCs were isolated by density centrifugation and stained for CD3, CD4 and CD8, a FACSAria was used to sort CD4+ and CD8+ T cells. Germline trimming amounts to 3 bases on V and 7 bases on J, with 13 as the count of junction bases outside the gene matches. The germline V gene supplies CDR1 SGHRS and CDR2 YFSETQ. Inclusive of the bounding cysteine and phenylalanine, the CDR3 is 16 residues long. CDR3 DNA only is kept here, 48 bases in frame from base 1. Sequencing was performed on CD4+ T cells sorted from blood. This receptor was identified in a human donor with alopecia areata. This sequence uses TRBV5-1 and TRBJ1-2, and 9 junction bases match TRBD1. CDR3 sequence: CASSSTPTGGYSGYTF. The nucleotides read TGCGCCAGCAGCTCGACGCCGACAGGGGGATACAGTGGCTACACCTTC.